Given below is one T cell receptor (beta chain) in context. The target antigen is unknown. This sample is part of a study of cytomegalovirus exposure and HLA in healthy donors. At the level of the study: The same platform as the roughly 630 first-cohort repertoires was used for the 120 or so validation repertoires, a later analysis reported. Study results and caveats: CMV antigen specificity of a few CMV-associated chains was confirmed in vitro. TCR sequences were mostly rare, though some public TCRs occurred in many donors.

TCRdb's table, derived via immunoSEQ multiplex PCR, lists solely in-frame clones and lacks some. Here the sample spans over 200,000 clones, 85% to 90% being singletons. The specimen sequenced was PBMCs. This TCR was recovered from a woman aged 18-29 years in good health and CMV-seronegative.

The CDR3 spells CSVETGSPTYEQYF. CDR3 nucleotides: TGCAGCGTCGAAACAGGATCCCCTACCTACGAGCAGTACTTC. The J gene is TRBJ2-7, the V gene TRBV29-1; the D gene is possibly TRBD1 (5 bases). V was shortened by 6 bases and J by 2 bases, with 17 bases between the two germline ends. The CDR3 loop spans 14 amino acids. The V gene's germline CDR1 is SQVTM and CDR2 ANQGSEA.